Listed here are 2 T cell receptor beta chains from one sample, sequenced in a study of human T cells and chemical hapten exposure. Time point specified: healthy volunteer bleed at 2 weeks. Unfractionated whole blood served as the source for total RNA extraction. TCRdb redid the calling of the RACE reads with MiXCR, one entry per CDR3 protein. The sample contains 85,000 to 95,000 distinct CDR3 sequences, roughly 8.5% of which appear only once. Sequenced sample: whole blood. Receptors were obtained from a female donor in good health. Some clones in this sample may be carry-over from other donors' samples.

This clonotype was detected a few times. The gene calls are TRBV29-1 and TRBJ1-1; maybe TRBD1 (6 bases). The CDR3 is 13 residues long. Looked up from germline, CDR1 is SQVTM and CDR2 is ANQGSEA. V was cut by 6 bases and J by 0 bases, with 11 bases left in between. The CDR3 region is CSVAGAVNTEAFF. Written as DNA, the CDR3 is TGCAGCGTAGCAGGGGCGGTGAACACTGAAGCTTTCTTT.

The J gene is TRBJ2-1, the V gene TRBV28; possible D gene TRBD2, 6 bases. Germline V gene lookup returns CDR1 MDHEN and CDR2 SYDVKM. Trimming pared 6 bases from V and 7 bases from J, leaving 22 bases between. This CDR3 comprises 16 residues. CDR3 DNA: TGTGCCAGCAGCCAGCCCTCTGGGGGAGGTTCGAATGAGCAGTTCTTC. As protein: CASSQPSGGGSNEQFF.